These T cell receptor beta chains were read from a single sample in a study of cytomegalovirus exposure and HLA in healthy donors. TCRdb's table, derived via immunoSEQ multiplex PCR, lists solely in-frame clones and lacks some. The sample totals tens of thousands of clones. The sample was PBMCs. Receptor source: a female donor in good health and CMV-seropositive. CDR3s include the opening cysteine and the closing phenylalanine or tryptophan. Fields, in order: clone size, D gene, J gene, V gene, CDR3 protein, CDR3 DNA. The D gene is left open where the match is weak. Clone sizes are given selectively: once, few, many, or a class where the clone is expanded.

>.|TRBD1|TRBJ2-3|TRBV6-5
CASRRDRNTDTQYF
TGTGCCAGCAGGCGGGACAGGAACACAGATACGCAGTATTTT
>.|TRBD2|TRBJ2-7|TRBV28
CASRTTSGGPYEQYF
TGTGCCAGCAGGACGACTAGCGGGGGTCCTTACGAGCAGTACTTC
>.|.|TRBJ1-1|TRBV5-6
CASSSPGWATEAFF
TGTGCCAGCAGCTCCCCAGGTTGGGCCACCGAAGCTTTCTTT
>.|TRBD1|TRBJ2-5|TRBV10-1
CASSEGQGLGETQYF
TGCGCCAGCAGTGAGGGACAGGGTCTGGGAGAGACCCAGTACTTC
>.|TRBD1|TRBJ1-2|TRBV29-1
CSAKTGEYGYTF
TGCAGCGCAAAAACAGGGGAATATGGCTACACCTTC
>.|TRBD2|TRBJ2-1|TRBV10-1
CASSVAGGNEQFF
TGCGCCAGCAGTGTAGCGGGAGGCAATGAGCAGTTCTTC
>.|TRBD1|TRBJ2-7|TRBV7-9
CASSDRGLYEQYF
TGTGCCAGCAGCGACAGGGGACTGTACGAGCAGTACTTC
>.|.|TRBJ2-5|TRBV19
CASSIGTEEGETQYF
TGTGCCAGTAGTATAGGTACGGAGGAAGGGGAGACCCAGTACTTC
>.|TRBD2|TRBJ2-5|TRBV4-2
CASSQDLAGGGETQYF
TGTGCCAGCAGCCAAGATCTAGCGGGAGGGGGCGAGACCCAGTACTTC
>.|TRBD2|TRBJ2-7|TRBV18
CASSQGTSGTYEQYF
TGTGCCAGCTCACAGGGGACTAGCGGAACCTACGAGCAGTACTTC
>.|.|TRBJ2-3|TRBV2
CASSAQRTDTQYF
TGTGCCAGCAGCGCACAGCGCACAGATACGCAGTATTTT
>medium-sized|TRBD1|TRBJ1-5|TRBV19
CASSIPGQGGNQPQHF
TGTGCCAGTAGTATACCGGGACAGGGCGGCAATCAGCCCCAGCATTTT
>.|.|TRBJ1-6|TRBV4-3
CASSQYKEELYNSPLHF
TGCGCCAGCAGCCAATACAAGGAGGAACTCTATAATTCACCCCTCCACTTT
>.|TRBD1|TRBJ1-1|TRBV25-1
CASSGTGMNTEAFF
TGTGCCAGCAGTGGGACAGGGATGAACACTGAAGCTTTCTTT
>.|TRBD1|TRBJ1-1|TRBV6-1
CATDRVNTEAFF
TGTGCCACAGACAGGGTGAACACTGAAGCTTTCTTT
>.|TRBD1|TRBJ1-1|TRBV10-3
CAISERTGVTEAFF
TGTGCCATCAGTGAGAGGACAGGAGTGACTGAAGCTTTCTTT
>.|TRBD1|TRBJ1-4|TRBV4-1
CASSQAEGTGGEKLFF
TGCGCCAGCAGCCAAGCAGAGGGGACAGGCGGTGAAAAACTGTTTTTT
>.|TRBD1|TRBJ1-5|TRBV29-1
CSVGQGDQPQHF
TGCAGCGTGGGGCAGGGGGATCAGCCCCAGCATTTT
>.|.|TRBJ2-4|TRBV18
CASSPVAALAKNIQYF
TGTGCCAGCTCACCAGTGGCGGCTCTAGCCAAAAACATTCAGTACTTC
>.|.|TRBJ1-2|TRBV7-3
CASSFLPGNYGYTF
TGTGCCAGCAGCTTCCTTCCAGGGAACTATGGCTACACCTTC
>.|.|TRBJ2-7|TRBV19
CASSISHVRSYEQYF
TGTGCCAGTAGTATTTCTCACGTGAGATCCTACGAGCAGTACTTC
>.|.|TRBJ2-7|TRBV28
CASSRNSYEQYF
TGTGCCAGCAGTCGTAACTCCTACGAGCAGTACTTC